One and the same sample provided the 15 T cell receptor beta chains below, sequenced in a study of tumor-infiltrating lymphocytes in primary liver carcinoma. Researchers generated TCR beta cDNA from 500 to 600 ng of total RNA, relying on a constant-region primer. A slightly modified ARM-PCR protocol with three nested multiplex PCR rounds produced these TCR beta libraries. Each of the first two PCR rounds ran roughly 9 cycles with TRBV1-TRBV30 forward and C-beta reverse primers. Via MiXCR, TCRdb re-called the multiplex PCR reads, giving one row per CDR3 protein. The sample shows some 110,000 distinct CDR3 sequences, 64% of them seen only once. Starting material for RNA and DNA co-extraction consisted of about 20-30 mg of unsorted bulk tissue. The sequencing input was liver tumor tissue from sampling region 3. Stated subset: tumor region T3, left-lateral pole. These receptors originate from a woman aged 60-70 years with primary liver carcinoma and hepatitis B virus infection.

Notes on this clonotype: Its ends do not fully match the called genes, so a read error is possible. This chain links TRBV5-5 with TRBJ1-1; possible D gene TRBD1, 5 bases. From germline, CDR1 is SGHKS and CDR2 YYEKEE (reference sequence). The CDR3 totals 13 residues. The CDR3 DNA reads TGTGCTAGCAACTACGGGACGAGGACTGAAGCTTTCTTT. It codes for CASNYGTRTEAFF.

A remark on this clonotype: Relative to the germline gene, one junction end is altered; a read error may explain this. This chain joins TRBV7-3 and TRBJ2-3, with TRBD2 identical over 8 bases. This CDR3 comprises 16 residues. Germline loops: CDR1 SGHTA, CDR2 FQGTGA. In nucleotides, the CDR3 is TGTGCCAGCAGCTTAAATCAGCGGGAGCTCTCTGATACACAGTATTTT. Translated: CASSLNQRELSDTQYF.

This clonotype is judged medium-sized. The chain combines TRBV11-3 with TRBJ2-1; D perhaps matches TRBD2 (6 bases). CDR1 and CDR2 (germline): SGHNT, YENEEA. The CDR3 contains 15 residues. Trimming took 0 bases from V and 3 from J, leaving 9 bases between them. The CDR3 protein is CASSLDGGVYNEQFF. The CDR3 coding sequence is TGTGCCAGCAGCTTAGATGGAGGGGTCTACAATGAGCAGTTCTTC.

Comments on this clonotype: This may come from a read error, since a much larger clone is one base off. This chain links TRBV29-1 with TRBJ2-3, with D unresolved. Looked up from germline, CDR1 is SQVTM and CDR2 is ANQGSEA. Trimming took 5 bases from V and 3 from J, leaving 9 bases between them. The CDR3 spans 12 residues. CDR3 DNA sequence: TGCAGCGTTACCTCCGGGACAGATACGCAGTATTTT. Translating it yields CSVTSGTDTQYF.

Regarding this clonotype: Its ends do not fully match the called genes, so a read error is possible. The chain uses TRBV7-3 and TRBJ2-3; D is unclear. The CDR3 sequence is 15 residues long. Germline CDR1 reads SGHTA; CDR2 reads FQGTGA. CDR3 coding DNA: TGTGCCAGGAGCTTAACCGGGCAGCGCACAGATACGCAGTATTTT. Amino acid sequence: CARSLTGQRTDTQYF.

About this clonotype itself: One end of the junction fails to match germline, which may point to a read error. CDR3 protein: CSVDSGGRKLFF. For the CDR3, the DNA is TGCAGCGTTGATTCGGGGGGACGGAAGCTATTTTTT. The J gene is TRBJ2-2, the V gene TRBV29-1, with 7 bases identical to TRBD2. The CDR3 totals 12 residues. Germline V CDR1 and CDR2: SQVTM, ANQGSEA.

This clonotype was picked up one time. The junction differs from germline at one of its ends, possibly a read error. The chain joins TRBV6-5 to TRBJ2-1; 7 bases align to TRBD2. The CDR3 covers 15 residues. CDR1 and CDR2 from the germline V gene are MNHEY and SVGAGI. CDR3 sequence: CARSYGGGPYNEQFF. The CDR3 DNA sequence: TGTGCCAGGAGTTACGGGGGAGGGCCCTACAATGAGCAATTCTTC.

This clonotype has a handful of counts. The chain has TRBV7-8 and TRBJ2-1, with a tentative D call TRBD1 (6 bases). The CDR3 is 15 residues long. Per germline, CDR1 SGHVS and CDR2 FQNEAQ. The V end lost 5 bases, the J end lost 1 base, and 12 bases lay between the germline ends. The CDR3 is CASSTITGSYNEQFF. DNA for the CDR3: TGTGCCAGCAGCACAATAACAGGGTCCTACAATGAGCAGTTCTTC.

In regard to this clonotype: The junction does not match germline at one end; this may be a read error. The V call is TRBV11-3, the J call TRBJ2-1, with a possible D match to TRBD1 (5 bases). CDR3 length equals 14 residues. Germline V gene lookup returns CDR1 SGHNT and CDR2 YENEEA. The CDR3 here is CAGSIEGVDNEQFF. The CDR3 DNA sequence: TGTGCCGGCAGCATAGAAGGGGTTGATAATGAGCAGTTCTTC.

Concerning this clonotype: No conserved phenylalanine or tryptophan ends this CDR3, so it is likely a read error. The chain is built from TRBV29-1 and TRBJ2-1, with TRBD2 identical over 8 bases. V was clipped by 7 bases and J by 6 bases; unmatched bases: 5. Germline V gene sequence: CDR1 SQVTM, CDR2 ANQGSEA. The CDR3 has 12 residues. CDR3 sequence (DNA): TGCAGCGCTAGGGCGGGAGGCAATGAGCAGTTCCTC. It codes for CSARAGGNEQFL.

The table lists this clonotype with a few counts. One junction end disagrees with the germline gene, perhaps due to a read error. CDR3 nucleotide sequence: TGTGTCAGCAGTTTCTCAGGGGGGATCATTCAGTACTTC. Amino acid sequence: CVSSFSGGIIQYF. This chain joins TRBV28 and TRBJ2-4; D might be TRBD1 (7 bases). CDR3 length: 13 residues. CDR1 and CDR2 from the germline V gene are MDHEN and SYDVKM.

In its sample, this clonotype was seen a few times. The V and J genes are TRBV7-9 and TRBJ1-4; no firm D call. Trimming took 5 bases from V and 7 from J, leaving 17 bases between them. The germline gives CDR1 SEHNR, CDR2 FQNEAQ (reference sequence). The CDR3 extends over 15 amino acids. Written as DNA, the CDR3 is TGTGCCAGCAGCCCCCGACTGGGAGGTGGTGAAAAACTGTTTTTT. Translated, it gives CASSPRLGGGEKLFF.

This clonotype has a count of ten or more. V is TRBV6-6 and J is TRBJ2-5; D is possibly TRBD2 (5 bases). The CDR3 length is 13 residues. CDR1 is MNHNY, CDR2 SVGAGI, per germline (reference sequence). Trimming took 7 bases from V and 9 from J, leaving 18 bases between them. The CDR3 loop reads CASIRARPEAQYF. In DNA, the CDR3 is TGTGCCAGCATAAGGGCTAGGCCGGAGGCCCAGTACTTC.

With respect to this clonotype: A much larger clone is a single base away; this may be a read error. The genes are TRBV7-8 and TRBJ1-6; D is unresolved. The CDR3 is 16 residues long. Germline V lookup: CDR1 SGHVS, CDR2 FQNEAQ. The CDR3 reads CASSLAVVTTGSPPHF. The DNA of the CDR3 is TGTGCCAGCAGCTTAGCGGTTGTCACGACTGGCTCACCCCCCCACTTT.

This clonotype was counted ten times or more. The chain is built from TRBV7-9 and TRBJ1-2; 8 bases are a match to TRBD1. The CDR3 contains 13 residues. V shed 5 bases and J 7 bases; nucleotides not matched to a gene: 6. Looked up from germline, CDR1 is SEHNR and CDR2 is FQNEAQ (reference sequence). The CDR3 loop is CASSQTGEGGYTF. Written as DNA, the CDR3 is TGTGCCAGCAGCCAGACAGGGGAGGGTGGCTACACCTTC.